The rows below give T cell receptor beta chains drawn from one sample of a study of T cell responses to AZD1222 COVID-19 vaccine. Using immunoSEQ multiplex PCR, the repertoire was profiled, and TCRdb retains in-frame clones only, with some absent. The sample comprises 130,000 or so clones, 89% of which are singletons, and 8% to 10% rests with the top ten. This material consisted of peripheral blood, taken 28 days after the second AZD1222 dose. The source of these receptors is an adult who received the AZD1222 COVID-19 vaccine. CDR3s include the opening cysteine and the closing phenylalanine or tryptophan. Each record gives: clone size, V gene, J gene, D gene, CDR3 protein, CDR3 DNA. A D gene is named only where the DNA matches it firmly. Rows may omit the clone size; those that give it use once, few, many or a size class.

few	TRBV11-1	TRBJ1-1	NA	CASSLGDTEAFF	TGTGCCAGCAGCTTAGGTGACACTGAAGCTTTCTTT
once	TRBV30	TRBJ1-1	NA	CACLRRDLRMNTEAFF	TGTGCCTGCCTACGCCGGGACCTAAGGATGAACACTGAAGCTTTCTTT
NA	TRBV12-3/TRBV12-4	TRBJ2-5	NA	CASSSSGDETQYF	TGTGCCAGCAGTTCCTCAGGGGACGAGACCCAGTACTTC
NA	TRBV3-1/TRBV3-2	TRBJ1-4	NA	CASSQSTGRYEKLFF	TGTGCCAGCAGCCAAAGCACGGGACGCTATGAAAAACTGTTTTTT
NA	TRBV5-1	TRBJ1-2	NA	CASSLDYYGYTF	TGCGCCAGCAGCCTCGATTACTATGGCTACACCTTC
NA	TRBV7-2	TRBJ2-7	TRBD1	CASSFPGQGYEQYF	TGTGCCAGCAGCTTCCCTGGACAGGGCTACGAGCAGTACTTC
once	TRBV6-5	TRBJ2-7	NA	CASSGQSYEQYF	TGTGCCAGTTCGGGACAAAGCTACGAGCAGTACTTC
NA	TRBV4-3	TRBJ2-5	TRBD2	CASSQDPSGGQRETQYF	TGCGCCAGCAGCCAAGATCCTAGCGGGGGCCAGCGAGAGACCCAGTACTTC
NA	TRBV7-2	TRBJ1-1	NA	CASSLLPMNTEAFF	TGTGCCAGCAGCTTACTCCCTATGAACACTGAAGCTTTCTTT
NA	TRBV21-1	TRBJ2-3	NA	CASSKGREVDTQYF	TGTGCCAGCAGCAAGGGACGCGAAGTGGATACGCAGTATTTT
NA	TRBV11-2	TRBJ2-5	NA	CASSLDLGETQYF	TGTGCCAGCAGCTTAGATCTGGGGGAGACCCAGTACTTC
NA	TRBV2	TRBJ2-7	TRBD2	CASRGTSGDAYEQYF	TGTGCCAGCAGGGGGACTAGCGGGGATGCCTACGAGCAGTACTTC
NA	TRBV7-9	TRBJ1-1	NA	CASSRSAYEAFF	TGTGCCAGCAGCCGTTCGGCTTATGAAGCTTTCTTT
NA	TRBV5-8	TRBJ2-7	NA	CASSLRGRDYEQYF	TGTGCCAGCAGCTTGCGGGGTCGGGACTACGAGCAGTACTTC
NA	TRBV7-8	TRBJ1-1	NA	CASSGRTVNTEAFF	TGTGCCAGCAGCGGCCGGACGGTGAACACTGAAGCTTTCTTT
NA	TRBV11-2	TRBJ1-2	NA	CASSLGRNYGYTF	TGTGCCAGCAGCTTAGGGCGAAACTATGGCTACACCTTC
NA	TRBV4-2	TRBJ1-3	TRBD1	CASSPGTGAGNTIYF	TGTGCCAGCAGCCCGGGGACAGGGGCTGGAAACACCATATATTTT
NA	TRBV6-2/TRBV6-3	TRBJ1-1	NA	CASSSDGNTEAFF	TGTGCCAGCAGTTCGGACGGGAACACTGAAGCTTTCTTT
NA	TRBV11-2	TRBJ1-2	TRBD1	CASSGQGLIFYGYTF	TGTGCCAGCAGCGGACAGGGGTTAATATTCTATGGCTACACCTTC
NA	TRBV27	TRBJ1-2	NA	CASSFAGLNYGYTF	TGTGCCAGCAGTTTTGCAGGTTTGAACTATGGCTACACCTTC
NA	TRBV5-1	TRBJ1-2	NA	CASSSDPHGGYTF	TGCGCCAGCAGCTCCGACCCTCACGGTGGCTACACCTTC
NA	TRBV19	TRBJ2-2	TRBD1	CASTLARGLSGELFF	TGTGCCAGTACCCTGGCCAGGGGGCTGTCCGGGGAGCTGTTTTTT
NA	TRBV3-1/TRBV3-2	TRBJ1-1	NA	CASSQEGAAEAFF	TGTGCCAGCAGCCAAGAGGGGGCGGCTGAAGCTTTCTTT
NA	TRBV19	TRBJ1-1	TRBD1	CASTDRGGNTEAFF	TGTGCCAGTACCGACAGGGGCGGAAACACTGAAGCTTTCTTT
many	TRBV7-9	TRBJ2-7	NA	CASSDRDTQRPYEQYF	TGTGCCAGCAGCGACCGGGACACTCAACGACCCTACGAGCAGTACTTC
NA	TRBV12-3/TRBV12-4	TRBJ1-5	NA	CASSTQGPQHF	TGTGCCAGCAGTACTCAGGGGCCCCAGCATTTT
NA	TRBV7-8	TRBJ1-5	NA	CASSASGRGRGNQPQHF	TGTGCCAGCAGCGCCTCGGGTAGGGGAAGGGGCAATCAGCCCCAGCATTTT
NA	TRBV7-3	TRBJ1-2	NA	CASSLRGGYGYTF	TGTGCCAGCAGCTTAAGGGGCGGCTATGGCTACACCTTC
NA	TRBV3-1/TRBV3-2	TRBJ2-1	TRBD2	CASSQELGGLFADEQFF	TGTGCCAGCAGCCAAGAGTTGGGGGGGTTATTCGCCGATGAGCAGTTCTTC
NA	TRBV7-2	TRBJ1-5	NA	CASSPGRPYNQPQHF	TGTGCCAGCAGCCCCGGCAGGCCTTACAATCAGCCCCAGCATTTT
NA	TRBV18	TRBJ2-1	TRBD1	CASSPSVGQGSRNEQFF	TGTGCCAGCTCACCGTCGGTGGGACAGGGGAGTCGTAATGAGCAGTTCTTC
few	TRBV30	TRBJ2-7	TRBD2	CAWRLAGGSYEQYF	TGTGCCTGGAGACTAGCGGGAGGGAGCTACGAGCAGTACTTC
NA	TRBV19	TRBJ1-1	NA	CASSISNMNTEAFF	TGTGCCAGTAGTATTTCAAATATGAACACTGAAGCTTTCTTT
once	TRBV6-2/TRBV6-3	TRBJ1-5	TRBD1	CASSFGQATSNQPQHF	TGTGCCAGCAGTTTCGGACAGGCTACAAGCAATCAGCCCCAGCATTTT
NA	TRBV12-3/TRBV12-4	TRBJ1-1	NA	CASSSRFEEAFF	TGTGCCAGCAGTTCGCGTTTCGAGGAAGCTTTCTTT
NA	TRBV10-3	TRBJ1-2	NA	CAISEGSDYYGYTF	TGTGCCATCAGTGAGGGTTCAGATTACTATGGCTACACCTTC
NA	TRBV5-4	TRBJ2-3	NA	CASNLRGFTDTQYF	TGTGCCAGCAACCTCAGGGGTTTCACAGATACGCAGTATTTT
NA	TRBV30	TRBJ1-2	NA	CAWSPAGGYGYTF	TGTGCCTGGAGTCCCGCGGGTGGCTATGGCTACACCTTC
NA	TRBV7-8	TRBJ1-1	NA	CASSLGQGFSGTEAFF	TGTGCCAGCAGCTTAGGGCAGGGGTTTAGTGGCACTGAAGCTTTCTTT
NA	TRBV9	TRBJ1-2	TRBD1	CASSVGGTGNYYGYTF	TGTGCCAGCAGCGTAGGGGGGACAGGGAACTACTATGGCTACACCTTC
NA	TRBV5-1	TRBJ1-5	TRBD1	CASSLGTGGEQPQHF	TGCGCCAGCAGCTTGGGGACAGGGGGCGAACAGCCCCAGCATTTT
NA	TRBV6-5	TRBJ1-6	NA	CASSSWTADNSPLHF	TGTGCCAGCAGTTCCTGGACAGCCGATAATTCACCCCTCCACTTT
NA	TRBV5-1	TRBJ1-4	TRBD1	CASSLGQGTRGYEKLFF	TGCGCCAGCAGCTTGGGACAGGGGACTCGCGGGTATGAAAAACTGTTTTTT
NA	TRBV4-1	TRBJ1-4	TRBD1	CASSQDVGTGGQKLFF	TGCGCCAGCAGCCAAGATGTCGGGACAGGGGGCCAAAAACTGTTTTTT
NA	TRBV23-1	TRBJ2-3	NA	CASSHPYTQKEETGGTDTQYF	TGCGCCAGCAGTCACCCCTACACCCAAAAGGAGGAAACCGGGGGCACAGATACGCAGTATTTT
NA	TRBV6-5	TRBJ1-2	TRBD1	CASSYSRGGAHGYTF	TGTGCCAGCAGTTACTCGAGAGGGGGCGCACATGGCTACACCTTC
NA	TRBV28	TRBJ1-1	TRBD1	CASSLPGTGGTEAFF	TGTGCCAGCAGTTTACCCGGGACAGGCGGCACTGAAGCTTTCTTT
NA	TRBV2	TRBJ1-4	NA	CASSDAATNEKLFF	TGTGCCAGCAGTGATGCTGCAACTAATGAAAAACTGTTTTTT
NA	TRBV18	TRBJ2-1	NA	CASSPGAGMDEQFF	TGTGCCAGCTCACCAGGGGCGGGGATGGATGAGCAGTTCTTC
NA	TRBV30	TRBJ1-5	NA	CAWSNTGLNRPQHF	TGTGCCTGGAGTAACACGGGATTAAATCGGCCCCAGCATTTT
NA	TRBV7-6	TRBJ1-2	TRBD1	CASSLGQTVDYGYTF	TGTGCCAGCAGCTTGGGACAGACAGTTGACTATGGCTACACCTTC
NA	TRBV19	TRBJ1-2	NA	CATGGGGYTF	TGTGCCACTGGTGGTGGGGGCTACACCTTC
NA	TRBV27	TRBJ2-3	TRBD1	CASSLWDSLTDTQYF	TGTGCCAGCAGTTTATGGGACAGCCTCACAGATACGCAGTATTTT
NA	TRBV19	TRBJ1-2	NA	CASSIAGFGYTF	TGTGCCAGTAGTATCGCCGGTTTTGGCTACACCTTC
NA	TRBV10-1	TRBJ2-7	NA	CASSAFSEQYF	TGCGCCAGCAGTGCATTCTCCGAGCAGTACTTC